Listed below are T cell receptor beta chains from one sample, sequenced in a study of CD8 T cells in ankylosing spondylitis. TCRdb analysed the 5' RACE reads with MiXCR anew, one entry per CDR3 protein. The sample carries more than 500,000 distinct CDR3 sequences, roughly 5.3% recorded once. Source material: blood, either unsorted or a sorted T cell fraction (not recorded which). These receptors were obtained from a male donor with ankylosing spondylitis. CDR3s include the opening cysteine and the closing phenylalanine or tryptophan. D genes are given only for firm matches. Only part of the rows carry a size: once, few, many, or a class if the clone is expanded.

abundance	v_gene	d_gene	j_gene	CDR3aa	CDR3nt
-	TRBV6-2/TRBV6-3	-	TRBJ2-1	CASKFYNEQFF	TGTGCCAGCAAGTTCTACAATGAGCAGTTCTTC
few	TRBV11-3	TRBD2	TRBJ2-5	CASSPAGRGTQYF	TGTGCCAGCAGCCCAGCAGGGAGGGGGACCCAGTACTTC
many	TRBV18	TRBD2	TRBJ2-7	CASSPGLAGAREQYF	TGTGCCAGCTCACCCGGACTAGCGGGAGCGCGGGAGCAGTACTTC
many	TRBV28	-	TRBJ2-5	CASSSTAGPHETQYF	TGTGCCAGCAGTTCAACGGCAGGGCCCCACGAAACCCAGTACTTC
many	TRBV5-1	TRBD1	TRBJ2-5	CASSLARGTQETQYF	TGCGCCAGCAGCTTGGCCAGGGGGACCCAAGAGACCCAGTACTTC
few	TRBV7-8	-	TRBJ2-1	CASSWSQNVLIEQFF	TGTGCCAGCAGCTGGAGCCAAAACGTCTTGATAGAGCAGTTCTTC
many	TRBV18	-	TRBJ2-7	CASSRAAASYEQYF	TGTGCCAGCTCCCGGGCCGCTGCCTCCTACGAGCAGTACTTC
few	TRBV7-9	-	TRBJ2-1	CASSLSRRGYNEQFF	TGTGCCAGCAGCTTATCCCGCAGGGGATACAATGAGCAGTTCTTC
many	TRBV6-6	-	TRBJ2-6	CASSQGANVLTF	TGTGCCAGCAGTCAGGGGGCCAACGTCCTGACTTTC
few	TRBV20-1	-	TRBJ2-7	CSVAVAPGHYEQYF	TGCAGTGTCGCAGTAGCCCCGGGACATTACGAGCAGTACTTC
many	TRBV28	TRBD2	TRBJ2-1	CASSSWLAGVNNEQFF	TGTGCCAGCAGTTCGTGGCTAGCGGGAGTTAACAATGAGCAGTTCTTC
few	TRBV5-4	-	TRBJ2-7	CASSLGPYFEQYF	TGTGCCAGCAGCCTCGGGCCCTACTTTGAGCAGTACTTC
few	TRBV9	-	TRBJ2-7	CASSVEGAGEQYF	TGTGCCAGCAGCGTAGAAGGAGCGGGCGAGCAGTACTTC
-	TRBV29-1	TRBD1	TRBJ2-1	CSVGQGISNEQFF	TGCAGCGTCGGACAGGGGATAAGTAATGAGCAGTTCTTC
many	TRBV27	-	TRBJ2-5	CASTDQETQYF	TGTGCCAGCACTGACCAAGAGACCCAGTACTTC
many	TRBV10-3	TRBD2	TRBJ2-1	CAISGLAGVPRGNEQFF	TGTGCCATCAGTGGACTAGCGGGGGTGCCTAGGGGCAATGAGCAGTTCTTC
many	TRBV4-2	TRBD2	TRBJ2-7	CASSQIPGGALNEQYF	TGTGCCAGCAGCCAAATCCCCGGGGGGGCGCTGAACGAGCAGTACTTC
many	TRBV10-3	-	TRBJ1-1	CAISNQGGLAEAFF	TGTGCCATCAGTAACCAGGGTGGGTTGGCTGAAGCTTTCTTT
many	TRBV10-2	-	TRBJ1-4	CASTVGNEKLFF	TGCGCCAGCACCGTGGGAAATGAAAAACTGTTTTTT
-	TRBV7-3	TRBD1	TRBJ2-3	CASSPDGQGSGTDTQYF	TGTGCCAGCAGCCCCGATGGACAGGGGAGCGGCACAGATACGCAGTATTTT
few	TRBV5-1	-	TRBJ2-1	CASNPGGSEPQFF	TGCGCCAGCAACCCAGGGGGGTCCGAGCCGCAGTTCTTC
many	TRBV12-3/TRBV12-4	TRBD1	TRBJ1-2	CASKRTGANYGYTF	TGTGCCAGCAAGCGTACAGGGGCTAACTATGGCTACACCTTC
-	TRBV5-6	-	TRBJ2-7	CASSSGHPCPGQGQETSYEQYF	TGTGCCAGCAGCTCCGGGCACCCCTGCCCGGGACAAGGCCAGGAAACTTCCTACGAGCAGTACTTC
many	TRBV7-9	-	TRBJ1-6	CASSLNGALHF	TGTGCCAGCAGCTTAAATGGGGCCCTCCACTTT
-	TRBV5-8	-	TRBJ2-7	CASSHGRGWDEQYF	TGTGCCAGCAGCCACGGACGTGGTTGGGATGAGCAGTACTTC
-	TRBV11-2	-	TRBJ2-1	CASSLRTASPFSYNEQFF	TGTGCCAGCAGCTTACGGACAGCCTCTCCTTTCTCCTACAATGAGCAGTTCTTC
many	TRBV9	-	TRBJ2-1	CASSPLRTGGYNEQFF	TGTGCCAGCAGCCCCCTCAGAACCGGGGGCTACAATGAGCAGTTCTTC
few	TRBV19	-	TRBJ2-2	CASSIQGYDTGELFF	TGTGCCAGTAGTATACAAGGGTACGACACCGGGGAGCTGTTTTTT
many	TRBV7-2	-	TRBJ1-2	CASSLATANGGGYTF	TGTGCCAGCAGCTTAGCCACAGCAAATGGCGGTGGCTACACCTTC
many	TRBV7-6	-	TRBJ2-3	CASSLLGGLDTQYF	TGTGCCAGCAGCTTACTCGGGGGCTTGGATACGCAGTATTTT
-	TRBV30	-	TRBJ2-7	CAWSPGPGQGYEQYF	TGTGCCTGGAGTCCCGGCCCCGGCCAGGGATACGAGCAGTACTTC
many	TRBV7-2	TRBD1	TRBJ1-5	CASSPGQHSNQPQHF	TGTGCCAGCAGCCCGGGACAGCATAGCAATCAGCCCCAGCATTTT
many	TRBV30	-	TRBJ1-2	CAWSSGSYGYTF	TGTGCCTGGAGCTCCGGAAGCTATGGCTACACCTTC
many	TRBV6-2/TRBV6-3	-	TRBJ2-5	CASSYIAGVEETQYF	TGTGCCAGCAGTTACATCGCAGGGGTCGAAGAGACCCAGTACTTC
many	TRBV29-1	-	TRBJ2-5	CSVRPTGEGETQYF	TGCAGCGTCAGACCGACAGGGGAGGGAGAGACCCAGTACTTC
few	TRBV5-1	TRBD1	TRBJ1-1	CASSLYRPDRGNTEAFF	TGCGCCAGCAGCTTGTATCGCCCGGACAGGGGGAACACTGAAGCTTTCTTT
few	TRBV20-1	-	TRBJ2-3	CSAGGTALSTDTQYF	TGCAGTGCTGGGGGGACAGCGTTGAGCACAGATACGCAGTATTTT
many	TRBV20-1	-	TRBJ2-2	CSAAGRTELFF	TGCAGTGCTGCCGGGCGAACGGAGCTGTTTTTT
many	TRBV29-1	-	TRBJ2-7	CSVQTEGGYEQYF	TGCAGCGTCCAAACCGAGGGGGGCTACGAGCAGTACTTC
many	TRBV28	-	TRBJ2-3	CASSSFIVGGGTDTQYF	TGTGCCAGCAGTTCTTTCATCGTGGGGGGCGGCACAGATACGCAGTATTTT
many	TRBV7-9	TRBD1	TRBJ2-1	CASSLWGQGRPYNEQFF	TGTGCCAGCAGCTTATGGGGACAGGGGAGGCCCTACAATGAGCAGTTCTTC
-	TRBV5-1	-	TRBJ2-3	CATQYTVDRPDTQYF	TGCGCCACCCAGTATACCGTGGATCGTCCAGATACGCAGTATTTT
many	TRBV18	-	TRBJ2-7	CASSPFTYEQYF	TGTGCCAGCTCACCGTTCACCTACGAGCAGTACTTC
many	TRBV12-3/TRBV12-4	-	TRBJ2-3	CASSLGPRTDTQYF	TGTGCCAGCAGTTTAGGCCCCCGAACGGATACGCAGTATTTT
many	TRBV6-5	-	TRBJ2-5	CATLREETQYF	TGTGCCACCCTGCGGGAAGAGACCCAGTACTTC
-	TRBV2	TRBD2	TRBJ2-7	CASTLSRAGVYEQYF	TGTGCCAGCACCCTCTCCCGAGCGGGGGTCTACGAGCAGTACTTC
-	TRBV9	TRBD2	TRBJ2-1	CASSVLAGGPYNEQFF	TGTGCCAGCAGCGTCTTAGCGGGGGGCCCCTACAATGAGCAGTTCTTC
many	TRBV6-2/TRBV6-3	TRBD1	TRBJ2-5	CASSRRQGLLQETQYF	TGTGCCAGCAGCCGTAGACAGGGATTGTTGCAAGAGACCCAGTACTTC
-	TRBV10-3	-	TRBJ1-2	CAISGRGEDGYTF	TGTGCCATCAGTGGCCGGGGGGAGGATGGCTACACCTTC
many	TRBV9	-	TRBJ1-1	CASSVQQHTEAFF	TGTGCCAGCAGCGTTCAGCAGCACACTGAAGCTTTCTTT
many	TRBV7-3	-	TRBJ1-2	CASSPLPGAGGYTF	TGTGCCAGCAGCCCGCTGCCAGGGGCGGGAGGCTACACCTTC
few	TRBV6-2/TRBV6-3	-	TRBJ2-7	CASTNRNYEQYF	TGTGCCAGCACAAACAGGAACTACGAGCAGTACTTC
many	TRBV7-9	TRBD1	TRBJ2-7	CASSLAWRQGFYEQYF	TGTGCCAGCAGCTTAGCTTGGAGACAGGGGTTCTACGAGCAGTACTTC
many	TRBV28	-	TRBJ1-1	CASSLAGPTNTEAFF	TGTGCCAGCAGTTTAGCTGGACCCACCAACACTGAAGCTTTCTTT
many	TRBV5-1	-	TRBJ2-3	CASSLAQSTDTQYF	TGCGCCAGCAGCTTGGCACAGAGCACAGATACGCAGTATTTT
few	TRBV5-1	TRBD2	TRBJ2-5	CASSPGTSGRLFQETQYF	TGCGCCAGCAGCCCTGGGACTAGCGGGCGTCTATTCCAAGAGACCCAGTACTTC
many	TRBV10-3	-	TRBJ2-7	CATKDSYEQYF	TGTGCCACCAAGGACAGCTACGAGCAGTACTTC
many	TRBV29-1	TRBD2	TRBJ2-5	CSVGFGTRGETQYF	TGCAGCGTTGGCTTTGGGACTAGGGGTGAGACCCAGTACTTC
many	TRBV5-1	-	TRBJ1-1	CASSLARANTEAFF	TGCGCCAGCAGCTTGGCACGGGCGAACACTGAAGCTTTCTTT
many	TRBV24-1	-	TRBJ2-1	CATSGVVPYGSYNEQFF	TGTGCCACCAGTGGGGTAGTACCCTATGGTTCCTACAATGAGCAGTTCTTC